This T cell receptor (beta chain) was profiled in a study of T-cell reconstitution after alpha-beta-depleted transplantation in children (dated by TCRdb to the mid-2010s). Study-wide context: Using TCR repertoire profiling, the study quantitatively followed how T-cell immune reconstitution unfolded in children after TCRalphabeta/CD19-depleted allogeneic hematopoietic cell transplantation. What the research found in general, with its limitations: The apparently early recovery of alphabetaT-cell counts about two months after transplant reportedly depended on only several hundred rapidly expanded clones that came from non-depleted graft cells. In some patients, the high TCRbeta diversity seen at day 60 was put down to recipient T cells and intrathymic progenitors that had survived conditioning. Over subsequent months, a decline in hyperexpanded clone frequencies was noted, and after one year, T-cell counts and TCRbeta diversity were mostly ascribed to newly produced T cells.

The treatment or condition label for this specimen denotes: allogeneic hematopoietic cell transplantation with graft depleted of TCRalphabeta T cells and CD19 B cells. The children who served as transplant recipients had been given grafts of TCRalphabeta/CD19-depleted allogeneic hematopoietic cells. This clonotype was seen only a few times. This clone's antigen is unknown. The record has no base qualities; no much larger clone is one base away. Preparation of the library involved PCR. The sequencer listed for this sample is Illumina HiSeq 2500. Molecular barcoding was employed in the preparation of TCR libraries, with unique molecular identifiers being used to normalize TCRbeta repertoire quantification. The raw public data were reprocessed by TCRdb itself: fastp quality trimming at Q25, MiXCR clonotype calling, in-frame beta chains only. Records with the same CDR3 protein are collapsed into one entry carrying the most frequent genes and DNA. The sample table contains around 140,000 distinct CDR3 sequences; only one count was recorded for 8% to 10% of them. The top ten hold roughly 20% of the sample.

This TCR came from a female patient aged 2-10 years who had a stem cell transplant for congenital amegakaryocytic thrombocytopenia, so the T cells may come from the graft donor. The sample here was PBMCs, mostly from graft donor cells, taken 180 days after TCRalphabeta/CD19-depleted stem cell transplant.

The DNA sequence reads TGCGCCAGCAGCTTGGTAAACTGGGCCGGGCCCCTCGGGAATTCACCCCTCCACTTT. Its product reads: CASSLVNWAGPLGNSPLHF. The rearrangement combines TRBV5-1 with TRBJ1-6, with no D gene named confidently. Looking up the germline V gene yields CDR1 SGHRS and CDR2 YFSETQ. Including the terminal cysteine and phenylalanine, the CDR3 comprises 19 residues. Solely the CDR3 DNA is kept, with 57 bases framed from the first base. Trimming costs V 0 bases and J 7 bases, and their ends lie 23 bases apart.